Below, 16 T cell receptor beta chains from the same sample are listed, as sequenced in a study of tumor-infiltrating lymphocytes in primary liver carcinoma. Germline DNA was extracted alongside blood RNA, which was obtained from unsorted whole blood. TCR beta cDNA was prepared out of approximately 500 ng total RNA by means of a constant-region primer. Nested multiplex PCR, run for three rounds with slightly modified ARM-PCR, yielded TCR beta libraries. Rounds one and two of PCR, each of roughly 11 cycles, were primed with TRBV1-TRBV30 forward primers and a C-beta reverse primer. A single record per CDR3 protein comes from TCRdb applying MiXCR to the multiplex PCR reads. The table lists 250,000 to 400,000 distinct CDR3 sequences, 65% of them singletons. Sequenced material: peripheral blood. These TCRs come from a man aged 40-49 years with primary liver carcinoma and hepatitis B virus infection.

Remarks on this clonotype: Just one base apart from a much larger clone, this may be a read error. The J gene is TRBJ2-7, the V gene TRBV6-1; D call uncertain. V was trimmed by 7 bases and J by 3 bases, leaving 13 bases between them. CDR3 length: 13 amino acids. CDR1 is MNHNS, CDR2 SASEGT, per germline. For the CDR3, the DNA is TGTGCCAGCACCCGGGTTAGCTTCTACGAGCAGTACTTC. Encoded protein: CASTRVSFYEQYF.

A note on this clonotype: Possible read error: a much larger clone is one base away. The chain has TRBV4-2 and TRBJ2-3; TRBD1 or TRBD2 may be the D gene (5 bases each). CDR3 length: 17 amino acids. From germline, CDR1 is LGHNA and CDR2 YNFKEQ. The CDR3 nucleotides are TGTGCCAACAGCCAAGAGGGTAACTCACGGGGCGCAGATACGCAGTATTTT. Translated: CANSQEGNSRGADTQYF.

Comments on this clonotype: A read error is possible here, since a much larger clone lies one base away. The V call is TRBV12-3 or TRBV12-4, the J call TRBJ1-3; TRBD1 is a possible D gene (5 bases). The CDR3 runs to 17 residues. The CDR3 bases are TGTGCCAACAGTTTAGGGTTGAGAGGGGAAGATGGAAACACCATATATTTT. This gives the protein CANSLGLRGEDGNTIYF.

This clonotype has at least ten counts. The CDR3 region is CASTYRVNTEAFF. The CDR3 DNA reads TGTGCCAGCACCTACAGGGTGAACACTGAAGCTTTCTTT. The V call is TRBV12-3 or TRBV12-4, the J call TRBJ1-1, with TRBD1 as a possible D gene (6 bases). V lost 7 bases and J lost 0, with 9 bases in between. The CDR3 totals 13 residues.

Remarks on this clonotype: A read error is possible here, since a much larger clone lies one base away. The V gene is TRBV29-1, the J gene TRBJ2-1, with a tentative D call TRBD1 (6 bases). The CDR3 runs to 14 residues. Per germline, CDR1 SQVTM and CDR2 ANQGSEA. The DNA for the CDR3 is TGCAGCGTCCAACATACAGGGCTTCACAATGTGCAGTTCTTC. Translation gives CSVQHTGLHNVQFF.

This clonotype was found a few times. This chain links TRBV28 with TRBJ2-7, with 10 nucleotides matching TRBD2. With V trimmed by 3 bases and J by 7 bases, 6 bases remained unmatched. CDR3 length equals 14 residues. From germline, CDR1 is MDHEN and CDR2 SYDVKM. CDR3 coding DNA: TGTGCCAGCAGTTTTCTAGCGGGAGTTCGGGAGCAGTACTTC. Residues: CASSFLAGVREQYF.

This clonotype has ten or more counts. CDR3 protein: CSVSSTGELFF. CDR3 coding DNA: TGCAGCGTTTCTTCTACCGGGGAGCTGTTTTTT. The chain uses TRBV29-1 and TRBJ2-2; D is undetermined. Germline CDR1 SQVTM, CDR2 ANQGSEA. The ends were cut back, 5 bases at V and 5 bases at J, with 6 bases in the middle. The CDR3 covers 11 residues.

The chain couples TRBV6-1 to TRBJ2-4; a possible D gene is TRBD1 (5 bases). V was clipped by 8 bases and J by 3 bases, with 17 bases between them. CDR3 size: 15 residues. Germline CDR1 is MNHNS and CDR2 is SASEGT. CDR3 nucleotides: TGTGCCAGCGTACAGGAGCTACTCGACAAAAACATTCAGTACTTC. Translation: CASVQELLDKNIQYF.

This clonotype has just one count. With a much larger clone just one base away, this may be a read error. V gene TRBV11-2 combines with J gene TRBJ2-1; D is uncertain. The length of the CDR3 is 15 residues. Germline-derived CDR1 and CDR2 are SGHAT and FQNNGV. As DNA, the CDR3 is TGTGTCAGCAGCCTCGGGTTGGGCGCCTACAATGAGCAGTTCTTC. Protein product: CVSSLGLGAYNEQFF.

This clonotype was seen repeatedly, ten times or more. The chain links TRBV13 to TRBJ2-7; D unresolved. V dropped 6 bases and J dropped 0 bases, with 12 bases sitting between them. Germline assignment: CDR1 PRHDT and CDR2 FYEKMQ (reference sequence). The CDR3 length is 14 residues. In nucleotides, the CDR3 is TGTGCCAGCAGTCGTCAGATAACCTCCTACGAGCAGTACTTC. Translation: CASSRQITSYEQYF.

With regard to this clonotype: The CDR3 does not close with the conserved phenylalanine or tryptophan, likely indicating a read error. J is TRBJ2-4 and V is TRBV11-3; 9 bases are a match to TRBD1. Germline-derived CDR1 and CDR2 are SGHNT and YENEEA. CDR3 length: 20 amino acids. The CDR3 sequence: CAGSSPSYCPGTGTKNIQYL. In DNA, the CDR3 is TGTGCCGGCAGCTCTCCTTCCTACTGTCCCGGGACAGGGACCAAAAACATTCAGTACCTC.

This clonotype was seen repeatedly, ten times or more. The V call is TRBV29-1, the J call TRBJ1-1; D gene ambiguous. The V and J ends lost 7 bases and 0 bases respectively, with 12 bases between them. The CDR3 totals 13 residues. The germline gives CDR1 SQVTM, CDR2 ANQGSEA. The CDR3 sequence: CSALPDLNTEAFF. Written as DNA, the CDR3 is TGCAGCGCCCTACCAGACCTGAACACTGAAGCTTTCTTT. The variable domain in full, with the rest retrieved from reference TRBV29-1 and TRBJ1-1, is SAVISQKPSRDICQRGTSLTIQCQVDSQVTMMFWYRQQPGQSLTLIATANQGSEATYESGFVIDKFPISRPNLTFSTLTVSNMSPEDSSIYLCSALPDLNTEAFFGQGTRLTVV.

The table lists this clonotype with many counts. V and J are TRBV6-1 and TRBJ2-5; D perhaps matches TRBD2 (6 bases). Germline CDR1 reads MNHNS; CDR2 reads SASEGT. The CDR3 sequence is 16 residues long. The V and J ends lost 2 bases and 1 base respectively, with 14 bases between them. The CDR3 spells CASSEMGGLIQETQYF. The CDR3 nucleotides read TGTGCCAGCAGTGAAATGGGCGGACTAATCCAAGAGACCCAGTACTTC.

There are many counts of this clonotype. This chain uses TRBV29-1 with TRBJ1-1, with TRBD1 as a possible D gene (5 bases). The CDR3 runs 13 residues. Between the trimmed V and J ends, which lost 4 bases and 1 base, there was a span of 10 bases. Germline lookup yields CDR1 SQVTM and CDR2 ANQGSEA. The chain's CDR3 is CSVGWGTNTEAFF. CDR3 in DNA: TGCAGCGTTGGTTGGGGGACGAACACTGAAGCTTTCTTT. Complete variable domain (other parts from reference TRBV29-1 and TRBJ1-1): SAVISQKPSRDICQRGTSLTIQCQVDSQVTMMFWYRQQPGQSLTLIATANQGSEATYESGFVIDKFPISRPNLTFSTLTVSNMSPEDSSIYLCSVGWGTNTEAFFGQGTRLTVV.

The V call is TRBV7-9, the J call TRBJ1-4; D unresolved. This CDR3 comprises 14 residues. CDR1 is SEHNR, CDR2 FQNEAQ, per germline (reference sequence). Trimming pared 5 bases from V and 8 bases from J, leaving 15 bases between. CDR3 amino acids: CASSLNDGSEKLFF. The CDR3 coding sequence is TGTGCCAGCAGCCTGAACGACGGCTCAGAAAAACTGTTTTTT.

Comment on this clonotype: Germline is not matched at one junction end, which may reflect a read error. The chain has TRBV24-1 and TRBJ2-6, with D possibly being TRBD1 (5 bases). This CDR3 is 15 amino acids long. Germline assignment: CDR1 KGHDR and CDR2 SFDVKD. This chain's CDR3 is CATSDANSGANILTF. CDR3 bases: TGTGCCACCAGTGATGCCAACTCTGGGGCCAACATCCTGACTTTC.